The 19 T cell receptor beta chains in this list originate from one sample, sequenced in a study of CD8 T cells in Susac syndrome. RNA, at about 0.45 to 1 ug, was reverse transcribed with random hexamers. TCRdb independently ran MiXCR on the immunoSEQ multiplex PCR reads; one entry per CDR3 protein. The table shows 160,000 or so distinct CDR3 sequences, with approximately 94% occurring only once. Material: CD4+ T cells from PBMCs. These receptors came from a human donor with Susac syndrome.

J is TRBJ1-3 and V is TRBV6-1, with 12 bases aligning to TRBD1. Germline-derived CDR1 and CDR2 are MNHNS and SASEGT. CDR3 length: 20 amino acids. Trimming cost V 6 bases and J 0 bases; bases outside gene matches: 15. DNA for the CDR3: TGTGCCAGCAGCCGAGACCTAGGGACAGGGGGCTTCCGCTCTGGAAACACCATATATTTT. This translates into CASSRDLGTGGFRSGNTIYF.

This rearrangement joins TRBV20-1 to TRBJ2-5; TRBD1 agrees at 12 bases. Looked up from germline, CDR1 is DFQATT and CDR2 is SNEGSKA (reference sequence). V gave up 5 bases and J gave up 2 bases; unmatched junction bases: 6. The CDR3 covers 15 residues. CDR3 sequence: CSAAGDRGRQETQYF. DNA for the CDR3: TGCAGTGCTGCGGGGGACAGGGGGCGGCAAGAGACCCAGTACTTC.

This chain links TRBV29-1 with TRBJ2-5; D not resolved. With 2 bases removed from V and 5 bases from J, the gap between germline ends came to 6 bases. Per the germline V gene, CDR1 is SQVTM and CDR2 is ANQGSEA. The CDR3 is 11 residues long. CDR3 in DNA: TGCAGCGTTGAAATTGGGGAGACCCAGTACTTC. Residues: CSVEIGETQYF.

This clonotype was detected once. This chain joins TRBV7-6 and TRBJ2-1, with D unresolved. Germline-derived CDR1 and CDR2 are SGHVS and FNYEAQ. The CDR3 has 14 residues. V lost 1 base and J 4 bases, leaving 8 bases between the germline ends. The CDR3 sequence: CASSLVTQYNEQFF. Written as DNA, the CDR3 is TGTGCCAGCAGCTTAGTGACACAATACAATGAGCAGTTCTTC.

The chain joins TRBV3-1 to TRBJ1-1; 8 nucleotides match TRBD1. V lost 2 bases and J lost 6; bases outside the gene matches: 2. Germline CDR1 and CDR2: LGHDT and YNNKEL (reference sequence). The CDR3 has 13 residues. For the CDR3, the DNA is TGTGCCAGCAGCCAAATACAGGGGGCTGAAGCTTTCTTT. Its translation: CASSQIQGAEAFF. The full variable domain, in which reference TRBV3-1 and TRBJ1-1 provide the parts outside the CDR3, is DTAVSQTPKYLVTQMGNDKSIKCEQNLGHDTMYWYKQDSKKFLKIMFSYNNKELIINETVPNRFSPKSPDKAHLNLHINSLELGDSAVYFCASSQIQGAEAFFGQGTRLTVV.

The rearrangement uses TRBV2 and TRBJ2-5; a weak D match, TRBD1 (5 bases). The germline CDR1 and CDR2 sequences are SNHLY and FYNNEI. Trimming removed 5 bases at V and 7 bases at J, with 11 bases between. The CDR3 loop spans 12 amino acids. This chain's CDR3 is CASSPGKGTQYF. The CDR3, as DNA: TGTGCCAGCAGTCCAGGGAAAGGGACCCAGTACTTC.

The chain carries TRBV14 and TRBJ2-7; possibly TRBD2 for D (6 bases). The ends were cut back, 4 bases at V and 3 bases at J, with 13 bases in the middle. CDR3 length: 14 residues. Germline V gives CDR1 SGHDN, CDR2 FVKESK. The CDR3 reads CASSRSDGGYEQYF. CDR3 DNA sequence: TGTGCCAGCAGCCGCAGCGACGGGGGCTACGAGCAGTACTTC.

The sample holds one count of this clonotype. The chain is built from TRBV19 and TRBJ2-3; D is perhaps TRBD2 (6 bases). The ends were cut back, 4 bases at V and 2 bases at J, with 7 bases in the middle. The CDR3 runs 13 residues. Germline V gene lookup returns CDR1 LNHDA and CDR2 SQIVND (reference sequence). The DNA of the CDR3 is TGTGCCAGTAGTAGGAGGGACACAGATACGCAGTATTTT. Its translation: CASSRRDTDTQYF.

V usage is TRBV7-9 and J usage is TRBJ2-3, with 12 bases that match TRBD2. This CDR3 spans 17 amino acids. Per the germline V gene, CDR1 is SEHNR and CDR2 is FQNEAQ (reference sequence). With 5 bases clipped from V and 2 bases from J, the junction kept 8 bases outside the gene matches. The CDR3 DNA reads TGTGCCAGCAGCATAGGACTAGCGGGGTTCAACACAGATACGCAGTATTTT. Its protein product is CASSIGLAGFNTDTQYF.

The V gene is TRBV30, the J gene TRBJ1-5; D may be TRBD1 (6 bases). Germline lookup yields CDR1 GTSNPN and CDR2 SVGIG (reference sequence). With 2 bases removed from V and 5 bases from J, the gap between germline ends came to 10 bases. This CDR3 is 13 amino acids long. CDR3 protein: CAWSSRGDQPQHF. The CDR3 nucleotides are TGTGCCTGGAGTAGCAGGGGAGATCAGCCCCAGCATTTT.

V is TRBV20-1 and J is TRBJ1-1; D not resolved. Germline assignment: CDR1 DFQATT and CDR2 SNEGSKA (reference sequence). The CDR3 is 11 residues long. Deletions cut 8 bases from V and 0 bases from J, with 7 bases between. This CDR3 is CSMWMNTEAFF. DNA for the CDR3: TGCAGTATGTGGATGAACACTGAAGCTTTCTTT.

The chain has TRBV12-3 or TRBV12-4 and TRBJ1-1, with D tentatively TRBD1 (5 bases). The CDR3 is made up of 14 amino acids. The V end lost 6 bases, the J end lost 0 bases, and 11 bases lay between the germline ends. The CDR3 coding sequence is TGTGCCAGCAGCGGAGGGGAGCTGAACACTGAAGCTTTCTTT. This codes for CASSGGELNTEAFF.

This chain joins TRBV6-5 and TRBJ2-3; possibly TRBD1 for D (5 bases). Germline V gene data show CDR1 as MNHEY and CDR2 as SVGAGI. With 2 bases removed from V and 4 bases from J, the gap between germline ends came to 10 bases. The CDR3 covers 14 residues. Here the CDR3 reads CASSYRQGSDTQYF. In DNA, the CDR3 is TGTGCCAGCAGTTACCGGCAGGGCTCAGATACGCAGTATTTT.

V is TRBV20-1 and J is TRBJ2-5; D tentatively fits TRBD1 or TRBD2 (5 bases each). CDR1 and CDR2 (germline): DFQATT, SNEGSKA (reference sequence). This CDR3 region has 13 residues. The ends were cut back, 2 bases at V and 4 bases at J, with 11 bases in the middle. DNA of the CDR3: TGCAGTGCTAGATGGGGGAAGGGAGAGACCCAGTACTTC. Its protein is CSARWGKGETQYF.

The chain carries TRBV30 and TRBJ1-1, with a weak D call TRBD1 (5 bases). V was shortened by 5 bases and J by 10 bases, with 14 bases between the two germline ends. Germline V gene data show CDR1 as GTSNPN and CDR2 as SVGIG (reference sequence). This CDR3 comprises 11 residues. The CDR3 DNA is TGTGCCTGGGGAGGTCAGGGTACAGCTTTCTTT. This encodes CAWGGQGTAFF.

The chain employs TRBV5-4 and TRBJ2-7, with 9 bases aligning to TRBD2. The CDR3 consists of 15 residues. V was clipped by 0 bases and J by 6 bases; unmatched bases: 7. CDR1 SGHNT and CDR2 YYREEE come from the germline V gene (reference sequence). CDR3 protein: CASSLEPSGDLEQYF. CDR3 bases: TGTGCCAGCAGCTTGGAGCCTAGCGGGGACCTCGAGCAGTACTTC.

This chain joins TRBV12-5 and TRBJ1-5; D unresolved. CDR3 length: 12 residues. Germline V lookup: CDR1 LGHNT, CDR2 FRNRAP. Trimming removed 7 bases at V and 6 bases at J, with 10 bases between. The CDR3 sequence: CASAPIAQPQHF. The CDR3 DNA is TGTGCTAGTGCCCCCATAGCTCAGCCCCAGCATTTT.

The chain employs TRBV4-1 and TRBJ1-2; D is unclear. Germline V gives CDR1 MGHRA, CDR2 YSYEKL. V lost 4 bases and J lost 4, with 22 bases in between. This CDR3 spans 17 amino acids. DNA of the CDR3: TGCGCCAGCAGCCCCTTCCCCGAGGTTGGGTCGGTCTATGGCTACACCTTC. Translated: CASSPFPEVGSVYGYTF.

This CDR3 reads CASSQKQASYEQYF. The CDR3 coding sequence is TGTGCCAGCAGCCAGAAACAGGCCTCCTACGAGCAGTACTTC. The V and J genes are TRBV3-1 and TRBJ2-7; D is perhaps TRBD1 (5 bases). This CDR3 has 14 residues. The germline V and J ends were trimmed by 3 bases and 0 bases, with 9 bases remaining between them. The germline V gene encodes CDR1 LGHDT and CDR2 YNNKEL (reference sequence).